These T cell receptor beta chains were read from a single sample in a study of shared clonotypes between healthy human individuals. The protocol was immunoSEQ multiplex PCR, while the TCRdb copy is restricted to in-frame clones and leaves out a portion. The data show some 1.5 million clones, more than 95% seen once. Sequenced sample: naive CD4+ T cells sorted from blood. The receptors here all came from a man aged 30 to 39 in good health. CDR3s include the opening cysteine and the closing phenylalanine or tryptophan. A D gene is named only where the DNA matches it firmly. Size is omitted from some rows. Given values are once, few, many or a class for expanded clones.

V	D	J	size	DNA	CDR3
TRBV7-2	TRBD1	TRBJ2-5	NA	TGTGCCAGCAGCTCGCCTGGGGCAGGGGGAAGGAGGGAGACCCAGTACTTC	CASSSPGAGGRRETQYF
TRBV10-3	TRBD2	TRBJ2-1	NA	TGTGCCATCAGTGGAGGGGCTAGCGGGAGGGAAAACAATGAGCAGTTCTTC	CAISGGASGRENNEQFF
TRBV7-8	NA	TRBJ2-7	NA	TGTGCCAGCGGCGTTTGGAGGACCCCGGGGGAGCAGTACTTC	CASGVWRTPGEQYF
TRBV28	NA	TRBJ1-2	NA	TGTGCCAGCAGTCCCCCGCCCCGGAGAGGGGGAGGCTACACCTTC	CASSPPPRRGGGYTF
TRBV28	NA	TRBJ2-5	few	TGTGCCAGCAGGTCAATCGAGGCCCAGTACTTC	CASRSIEAQYF
TRBV11-2	NA	TRBJ1-2	NA	TGTGCCAGCAGCCCGTATCCGGACGGACCTTACACCTTC	CASSPYPDGPYTF
TRBV28	NA	TRBJ1-2	NA	TGTGCCAGCAGTTTATCGGCAGGGGTAACTTATGGCTACACCTTC	CASSLSAGVTYGYTF
TRBV4-3	TRBD2	TRBJ2-3	NA	TGCGCCAGCAGCCATCGGCGGGGACTAGCGGGAGCAGATACGCAGTATTTT	CASSHRRGLAGADTQYF
TRBV9	TRBD2	TRBJ2-1	NA	TGTGCCAGCAGCTCAAGCGGGAGGGCCCTCTATGAGCAGTTCTTC	CASSSSGRALYEQFF
TRBV5-1	NA	TRBJ2-3	NA	TGCGCCAGCAGCTTTACCCCCCCAGGGGGGGGCACAGATACGCAGTATTTT	CASSFTPPGGGTDTQYF
TRBV10-3	NA	TRBJ1-2	NA	TGTGCCATCAGTGACTGGGCTTGGCCACCGGGGGGCTACACCTTC	CAISDWAWPPGGYTF
TRBV5-6	TRBD1	TRBJ2-3	NA	TGTGCCAGCAGCGTAACAGGGGGTCAAGATACGCAGTATTTT	CASSVTGGQDTQYF
TRBV11-2	NA	TRBJ2-2	NA	TGTGCCAGCAGCTTAATTGGCCTAGCAGGGGAGCTGTTTTTT	CASSLIGLAGELFF
TRBV4-3	NA	TRBJ2-6	once	TGCGCCAGCAGCCAAGAGGTGGGGGCCAACGTCCTGACTTTC	CASSQEVGANVLTF
TRBV5-1	TRBD1	TRBJ2-2	NA	TGCGCCAGCAGCCGGACAGGGGGGTTCACCGGGGAGCTGTTTTTT	CASSRTGGFTGELFF
TRBV4-2	NA	TRBJ2-3	NA	TGTGCCAGCAGCCGACTGCCAGATACGCAGTATTTT	CASSRLPDTQYF
TRBV20-1	NA	TRBJ2-7	NA	TGCAGTGCTAGTACGACTGTCGAGCAGTACTTC	CSASTTVEQYF
TRBV6-5	TRBD2	TRBJ2-3	NA	TGTGCCAGCAGTCGTGTAGCGGGCACATATACGCAGTATTTT	CASSRVAGTYTQYF
TRBV29-1	TRBD1	TRBJ1-3	once	TGCAGCGTTGGACCGGACAGGGGAACCAACACCATATATTTT	CSVGPDRGTNTIYF
TRBV4-3	TRBD2	TRBJ2-1	NA	TGCGCCAGCAGCCTCTCGACTAGCACTTACAATGAGCAGTTCTTC	CASSLSTSTYNEQFF
TRBV25-1	NA	TRBJ2-5	NA	TGTGCCAGCAGTGACCCGGACCGACCGTACTTC	CASSDPDRPYF
TRBV6-5	NA	TRBJ2-2	NA	TGTGCCAGCAGTTACTGGGGGAACACCGGGGAGCTGTTTTTT	CASSYWGNTGELFF
TRBV5-5	NA	TRBJ1-4	NA	TGTGCCAGCAGCCGAGGGCCGGTCGCAACTAATGAAAAACTGTTTTTT	CASSRGPVATNEKLFF
TRBV2	NA	TRBJ1-2	NA	TGTGCCAGCAGTGATAGGCAGGGAGGCTATGGCTACACCTTC	CASSDRQGGYGYTF
TRBV7-9	NA	TRBJ1-3	NA	TGTGCCAGCAGTCCACAGGTTTCGGGAAACACCATATATTTT	CASSPQVSGNTIYF
TRBV5-4	NA	TRBJ2-3	NA	TGTGCCAGCAGCTTGGGGCCTAGCCGAAGCACAGATACGCAGTATTTT	CASSLGPSRSTDTQYF
TRBV4-2	NA	TRBJ1-2	NA	TGTGCCAGCAGCTTGGGCCCAGCGAACTATGGCTACACCTTC	CASSLGPANYGYTF
TRBV28	NA	TRBJ2-6	once	TGTGCCAGCAGGAGGGCGGACGGGGCCAACGTCCTGACTTTC	CASRRADGANVLTF
TRBV2	NA	TRBJ2-7	NA	TGTGCCAGCAGAGAAGCCTGGCAGGGTGACGAGCAGTACTTC	CASREAWQGDEQYF